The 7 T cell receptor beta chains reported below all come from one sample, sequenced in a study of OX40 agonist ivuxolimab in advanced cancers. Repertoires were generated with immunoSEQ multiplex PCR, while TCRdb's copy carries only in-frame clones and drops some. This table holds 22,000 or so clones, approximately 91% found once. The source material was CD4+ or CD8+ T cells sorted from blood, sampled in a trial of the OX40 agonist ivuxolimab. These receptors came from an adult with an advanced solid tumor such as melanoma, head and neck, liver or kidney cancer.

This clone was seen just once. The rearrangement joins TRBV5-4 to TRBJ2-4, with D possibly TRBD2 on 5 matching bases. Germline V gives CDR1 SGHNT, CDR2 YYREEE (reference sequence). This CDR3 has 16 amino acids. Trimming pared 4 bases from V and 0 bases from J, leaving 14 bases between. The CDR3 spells CASSTKEALAKNIQYF. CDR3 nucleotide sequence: TGTGCCAGCAGCACCAAGGAGGCCCTAGCCAAAAACATTCAGTACTTC.

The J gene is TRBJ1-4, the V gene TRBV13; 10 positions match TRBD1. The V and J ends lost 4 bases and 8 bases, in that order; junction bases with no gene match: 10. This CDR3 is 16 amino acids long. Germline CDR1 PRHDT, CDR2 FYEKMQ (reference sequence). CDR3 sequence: CASSYGTGEWEEKLFF. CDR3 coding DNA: TGTGCCAGCAGCTATGGGACAGGGGAATGGGAAGAAAAACTGTTTTTT. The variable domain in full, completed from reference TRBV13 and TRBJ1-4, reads AAGVIQSPRHLIKEKRETATLKCYPIPRHDTVYWYQQGPGQDPQFLISFYEKMQSDKGSIPDRFSAQQFSDYHSELNMSSLELGDSALYFCASSYGTGEWEEKLFFGSGTQLSVL.

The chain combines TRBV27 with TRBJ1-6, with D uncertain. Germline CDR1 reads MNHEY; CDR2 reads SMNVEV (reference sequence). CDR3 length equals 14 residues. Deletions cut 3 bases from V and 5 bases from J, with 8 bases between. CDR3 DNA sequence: TGTGCCAGCAGTTTTGCCCGGAATAATTCACCCCTCCACTTT. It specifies CASSFARNNSPLHF.

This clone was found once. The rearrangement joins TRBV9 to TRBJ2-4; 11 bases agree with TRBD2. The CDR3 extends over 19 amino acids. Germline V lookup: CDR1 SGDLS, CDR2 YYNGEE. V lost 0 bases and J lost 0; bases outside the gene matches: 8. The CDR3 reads CASSVAPGLAELAKNIQYF. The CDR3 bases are TGTGCCAGCAGCGTAGCACCGGGACTAGCGGAGCTAGCCAAAAACATTCAGTACTTC.

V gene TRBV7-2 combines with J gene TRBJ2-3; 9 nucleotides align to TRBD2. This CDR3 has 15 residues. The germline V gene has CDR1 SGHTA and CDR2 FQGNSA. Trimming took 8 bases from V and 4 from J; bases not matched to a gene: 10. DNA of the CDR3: TGTGCCAGCCTGGCGGCGGGGGGGGTCGCAGATACGCAGTATTTT. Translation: CASLAAGGVADTQYF.

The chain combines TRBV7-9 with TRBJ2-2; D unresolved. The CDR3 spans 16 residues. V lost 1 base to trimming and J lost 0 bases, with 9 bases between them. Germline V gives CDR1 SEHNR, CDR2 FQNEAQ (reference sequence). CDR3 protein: CASSLDRTPNTGELFF. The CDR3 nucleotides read TGTGCCAGCAGCTTAGATCGTACACCGAACACCGGGGAGCTGTTTTTT.

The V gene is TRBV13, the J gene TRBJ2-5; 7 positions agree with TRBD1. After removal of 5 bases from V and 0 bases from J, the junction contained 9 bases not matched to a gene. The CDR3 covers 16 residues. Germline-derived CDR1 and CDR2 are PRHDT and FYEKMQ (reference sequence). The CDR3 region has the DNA TGTGCCAGCAGCGCGCCACAGGGGACGTACCAAGAGACCCAGTACTTC. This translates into CASSAPQGTYQETQYF.